The rows below give T cell receptor beta chains drawn from one sample of a study of T cell repertoires in cytomegalovirus infection. From the reads, TCRdb called clonotypes with MiXCR, one entry per CDR3 protein. Counted here are about 740,000 distinct CDR3 sequences, 35% to 45% occurring once; the ten biggest clones make up 2.5% to 3.5%. The sequencing sample was made of PBMCs. The receptor set was obtained from a human donor in good health (CMV status not recorded). Some clones in this sample may be carry-over from other donors' samples. Each CDR3 is given with its conserved first and last residue. A D gene is named only where the DNA matches it firmly. The size field is filled for only some rows; it gives once, few, many or a size class.

CDR3 protein	CDR3 DNA	V gene	clone size	CDR3 length	J gene	D gene
CATSDGGQGGETQYF	TGTGCCACCAGTGATGGGGGACAGGGGGGAGAGACCCAGTACTTC	TRBV24-1	.	15	TRBJ2-5	TRBD1
CASSWVGVNTEAFF	TGTGCCAGCTCCTGGGTAGGTGTGAACACTGAAGCTTTCTTT	TRBV14	.	14	TRBJ1-1	.
CASSEEVGARGWGKGIYGYTF	TGTGCCAGCAGTGAAGAAGTTGGGGCCAGGGGATGGGGCAAGGGGATCTATGGCTACACCTTC	TRBV25-1	many	21	TRBJ1-2	.
CASTQGDRDTEAFF	TGTGCCAGCACTCAAGGAGACAGGGACACTGAAGCTTTCTTT	TRBV6-5	.	14	TRBJ1-1	TRBD1
CASSVGTANEQYF	TGTGCCAGTAGTGTCGGGACCGCGAATGAGCAGTACTTC	TRBV19	few	13	TRBJ2-7	.
CASSFSRAGNEQYF	TGTGCCAGCAGCTTCAGTCGGGCAGGGAACGAGCAGTACTTC	TRBV7-2	many	14	TRBJ2-7	.
CASSAPGGTYNEQFF	TGTGCCAGCAGCGCCCCAGGGGGTACTTACAATGAGCAGTTCTTC	TRBV9	.	15	TRBJ2-1	TRBD1
CASSPDGTGELFF	TGTGCCAGCAGCCCTGACGGAACCGGGGAGCTGTTTTTT	TRBV12-3/TRBV12-4	.	13	TRBJ2-2	.
CASSPGSGNSIYF	TGTGCCAGCAGCCCGGGCTCCGGAAACAGCATATATTTT	TRBV7-2	once	13	TRBJ1-3	.
CASSLGTVEPQHF	TGTGCCAGCAGCTTAGGGACAGTCGAGCCCCAGCATTTT	TRBV7-2	many	13	TRBJ1-5	.
CASSQVIGGRSTDTQYF	TGCGCCAGCAGCCAAGTTATCGGGGGGCGAAGCACAGATACGCAGTATTTT	TRBV4-1	.	17	TRBJ2-3	.
CASDLGRPGANVLTF	TGTGCCAGTGACTTGGGCCGACCCGGGGCCAACGTCCTGACTTTC	TRBV19	few	15	TRBJ2-6	.
CASSPKIGVEQYF	TGTGCCAGCAGCCCGAAAATAGGGGTCGAGCAGTACTTC	TRBV7-2	many	13	TRBJ2-7	.
CAISSGYNEQFF	TGTGCCATCTCTAGCGGTTACAATGAGCAGTTCTTC	TRBV10-3	.	12	TRBJ2-1	TRBD2
CASSALRAVGEKLFF	TGTGCCAGCAGCGCCCTCAGGGCGGTCGGCGAAAAACTGTTTTTT	TRBV7-9	.	15	TRBJ1-4	.
CASSLGQDSSHQPQHF	TGTGCCAGCAGCTTAGGACAGGACAGTAGCCATCAGCCCCAGCATTTT	TRBV7-8	.	16	TRBJ1-5	.
CSAFPTGNLNQPQHF	TGCAGTGCTTTCCCGACAGGGAATTTAAATCAGCCCCAGCATTTT	TRBV20-1	.	15	TRBJ1-5	TRBD1